Listed below are T cell receptor beta chains from one sample, sequenced in a study of shared clonotypes between healthy human individuals. The assay was immunoSEQ multiplex PCR, and TCRdb's table has in-frame clones only and misses some. The sample records approximately 530,000 clones, roughly 95% being singletons. The specimen sequenced was naive CD4+ T cells sorted from blood. All receptors come from a woman in her twenties or thirties in good health. CDR3s include the opening cysteine and the closing phenylalanine or tryptophan. A D gene is named only where the DNA matches it firmly. A clone size is listed for some rows: how often the clone was seen (once, few, many), or a class if it is expanded.

J,V,size,D,DNA,CDR3
TRBJ1-3,TRBV5-6,NA,NA,TGTGCCAGCAGCCAAAGGGACAACTCCTTAAGGGGAAACACCATATATTTT,CASSQRDNSLRGNTIYF
TRBJ2-2,TRBV6-6,NA,NA,TGTGCCAGCAGTTCTCGGACATCGAACACCGGGGAGCTGTTTTTT,CASSSRTSNTGELFF
TRBJ2-7,TRBV18,NA,NA,TGTGCCAGCTCACCGAATCAGGGGACCTACGAGCAGTACTTC,CASSPNQGTYEQYF
TRBJ1-3,TRBV6-6,once,NA,TGTGCCAGCAGTTACGGGGCCAAAGCCTCTGGAAACACCATATATTTT,CASSYGAKASGNTIYF
TRBJ1-1,TRBV28,NA,TRBD1,TGTGCCAGCAGTTTGGTGGTTCGGCAGGGGGGAGCTTTCTTT,CASSLVVRQGGAFF
TRBJ1-3,TRBV7-9,NA,NA,TGTGCCAGCAGCACCCCCACAGGGATAGATGGAAACACCATATATTTT,CASSTPTGIDGNTIYF
TRBJ2-5,TRBV19,NA,NA,TGTGCCAGTAGTATAGGGGGCCAACAAGAGACCCAGTACTTC,CASSIGGQQETQYF
TRBJ2-5,TRBV29-1,NA,NA,TGCAGCGTCAATGGACAGCAAGAGACCCAGTACTTC,CSVNGQQETQYF
TRBJ1-5,TRBV6-6,NA,NA,TGTGCCAGCAGTTACTCGGCGGGGGCGGGTCAGCCCCAGCATTTT,CASSYSAGAGQPQHF
TRBJ1-2,TRBV2,once,TRBD1,TGTGCCAGCAGTAGGTCCGGGACAGTTTATGGCTACACCTTC,CASSRSGTVYGYTF
TRBJ2-1,TRBV5-8,NA,NA,TGTGCCAGCACGCCCCGATCCCGCTCCTACAATGAGCAGTTCTTC,CASTPRSRSYNEQFF
TRBJ1-5,TRBV28,NA,TRBD1,TGTGCCAGCAGTCCACACGACAGGGGAGGTCAGCCCCAGCATTTT,CASSPHDRGGQPQHF
TRBJ2-5,TRBV6-5,NA,NA,TGTGCCAGCAGCCCAGTCCGAAACTACCAAGAGACCCAGTACTTC,CASSPVRNYQETQYF
TRBJ1-5,TRBV28,NA,NA,TGTGCCAGCCAACCTGCGGGGGCCGGTCAGCCCCAGCATTTT,CASQPAGAGQPQHF
TRBJ2-1,TRBV19,once,TRBD1,TGTGCCAGTAGTGCCTGGACAGGGGAGAATGAGCAGTTCTTC,CASSAWTGENEQFF
TRBJ2-5,TRBV28,NA,NA,TGTGCCAGCACCCCCCTCCACCCGCCGGGGCCGCTGCAAGAGACCCAGTACTTC,CASTPLHPPGPLQETQYF
TRBJ1-2,TRBV28,NA,NA,TGTGCCAGCAGTTTATTGCCAGGGGAACCCTATGGCTACACCTTC,CASSLLPGEPYGYTF
TRBJ2-3,TRBV5-1,NA,TRBD2,TGCGCCAGCAGCTGGACTAGCGGGGTAGATACGCAGTATTTT,CASSWTSGVDTQYF
TRBJ2-5,TRBV10-1,NA,TRBD2,TGCGCCAGCAGTGAGTCGACCCTAGCGGGAGGGCGAGGAGAGACCCAGTACTTC,CASSESTLAGGRGETQYF
TRBJ1-5,TRBV28,NA,NA,TGTGCCAGCAGGGGGGGAGGGGTACCCAATCAGCCCCAGCATTTT,CASRGGGVPNQPQHF